The 25 T cell receptor beta chains reported below all come from one sample, sequenced in a study of blood T cell repertoires in COVID-19. The protocol was immunoSEQ multiplex PCR, while the TCRdb copy is restricted to in-frame clones and leaves out a portion. This table has under 200,000 clones, about 88% appearing once. Sequencing used peripheral blood. Source of these receptors: a woman at least 80 years old in a cohort sampled during active or convalescent COVID-19.

The V and J genes are TRBV16 and TRBJ1-1, with no clear D. The germline V gene has CDR1 KGHSY and CDR2 FQNENV. This CDR3 contains 14 residues. Trimming pared 5 bases from V and 5 bases from J, leaving 15 bases between. The chain's CDR3 is CASSLQPSETEAFF. In DNA form, the CDR3 reads TGTGCCAGCAGCTTACAGCCTAGCGAGACTGAAGCTTTCTTT. Full variable domain (outside the CDR3, taken from reference TRBV16 and TRBJ1-1): GEEVAQTPKHLVRGEGQKAKLYCAPIKGHSYVFWYQQVLKNEFKFLISFQNENVFDETGMPKERFSAKCLPNSPCSLEIQATKLEDSAVYFCASSLQPSETEAFFGQGTRLTVV.

About this clone itself: Germline and junction disagree at one end, which may indicate a read error. V gene TRBV6-5 combines with J gene TRBJ1-6, with D maybe TRBD1 (5 bases). The CDR3 consists of 12 residues. The V gene's germline CDR1 is MNHEY and CDR2 SVGAGI. The CDR3 is CASSQGDSPLHF. Here the CDR3 DNA reads TGTGCCAGCAGCCAAGGGGATTCGCCCCTCCACTTT.

This clone was recorded once. The chain links TRBV6-5 to TRBJ1-1, with 8 bases that match TRBD1. CDR3 length: 15 amino acids. Germline V gene sequence: CDR1 MNHEY, CDR2 SVGAGI. Trimming at V came to 4 bases and at J to 1 base, leaving 5 bases not matched to a gene. CDR3 protein: CASSSPDRANTEAFF. CDR3 sequence (DNA): TGTGCCAGCAGTTCTCCGGACAGGGCGAACACTGAAGCTTTCTTT.

The V gene is TRBV5-1, the J gene TRBJ2-1; D remains ambiguous. CDR3 length: 12 amino acids. The germline gives CDR1 SGHRS, CDR2 YFSETQ. V was shortened by 0 bases and J by 9 bases, with 7 bases between the two germline ends. CDR3 region: CASSLERGEQFF. The CDR3 nucleotides read TGCGCCAGCAGCTTGGAGAGAGGTGAGCAGTTCTTC.

The CDR3 region has the DNA TGTGCCAGCAGCCAAGACAGCGGTACTGAAGCTTTCTTT. As protein: CASSQDSGTEAFF. The chain recombines TRBV3-1 (or the pseudogene TRBV3-2) with TRBJ1-1; no definite D call. With 0 bases removed from V and 5 bases from J, the gap between germline ends came to 7 bases. Germline loops: CDR1 LGHDT, CDR2 YNNKEL (reference sequence). The CDR3 is made up of 13 amino acids.

J is TRBJ1-2 and V is TRBV24-1; a weak D match, TRBD1 (5 bases). V gave up 0 bases and J gave up 2 bases, with 6 bases separating them. The CDR3 is made up of 14 amino acids. The germline V gene has CDR1 KGHDR and CDR2 SFDVKD. CDR3 sequence (DNA): TGTGCCACCAGTGATTTGTCAGGGAACTATGGCTACACCTTC. Residues: CATSDLSGNYGYTF.

This clone is a singleton in its sample. The chain has TRBV5-6 and TRBJ1-3; D is unresolved. The V and J ends lost 4 bases and 0 bases respectively, with 14 bases between them. From germline, CDR1 is SGHDT and CDR2 YYEEEE. CDR3 size: 16 residues. CDR3 amino acids: CASSLFTMSSGNTIYF. As DNA, the CDR3 is TGTGCCAGCAGCCTTTTTACGATGAGCTCTGGAAACACCATATATTTT.

This clone was detected a few times. This chain connects TRBV30 to TRBJ2-7, with a weak D call TRBD2 (6 bases). V was trimmed by 3 bases and J by 9 bases, leaving 12 bases between them. This CDR3 contains 11 residues. Germline V gene data show CDR1 as GTSNPN and CDR2 as SVGIG (reference sequence). The CDR3 region has the DNA TGTGCCTGGAGAACTCTGGGACTGCAGTACTTC. Translation: CAWRTLGLQYF.

The chain uses TRBV18 and TRBJ2-1; D perhaps matches TRBD2 (6 bases). Trimming took 0 bases from V and 13 from J, leaving 19 bases between them. Germline V CDR1 and CDR2: KGHSH, LQKENI. CDR3 length: 15 residues. The CDR3: CASSPPIMTSVSQFF. For the CDR3, the DNA is TGTGCCAGCTCACCACCTATTATGACTAGTGTTAGTCAGTTCTTC.

The table lists this clone with a few counts. This chain joins TRBV27 and TRBJ1-5; D not resolved. This CDR3 is 13 amino acids long. The V gene's germline CDR1 is MNHEY and CDR2 SMNVEV (reference sequence). The V end lost 8 bases, the J end lost 7 bases, and 15 bases lay between the germline ends. For the CDR3, the DNA is TGTGCCAGCGGTCGGGAGACGGGGCAGCCCCAGCATTTT. As protein: CASGRETGQPQHF.

V gene TRBV3-1 (or the pseudogene TRBV3-2) combines with J gene TRBJ1-2, with D hard to call. V lost 6 bases and J 8 bases, leaving 13 bases between the germline ends. Germline CDR1 and CDR2: LGHDT and YNNKEL (reference sequence). This CDR3 has 12 amino acids. Here the CDR3 DNA reads TGTGCCAGCAGACAACGAAGCGGGGGCTACACCTTC. This codes for CASRQRSGGYTF.

This rearrangement joins TRBV10-3 to TRBJ2-1; 14 bases map to TRBD2. The CDR3 totals 14 residues. V was pared by 10 bases and J by 5 bases, with 4 bases of the junction left unmatched. The germline V gene has CDR1 ENHRY and CDR2 SYGVKD. CDR3 coding DNA: TGTGCCAGACTAGCGGGGGGGCCGAACAATGAGCAGTTCTTC. Translation: CARLAGGPNNEQFF.

This clone was detected a few times. This chain links TRBV4-2 with TRBJ2-1; D gene ambiguous. V was trimmed by 0 bases and J by 9 bases, leaving 6 bases between them. Germline V gene lookup returns CDR1 LGHNA and CDR2 YNFKEQ. This CDR3 is 12 amino acids long. The CDR3 DNA is TGTGCCAGCAGCCAAGATCGCGGTGAGCAGTTCTTC. Protein sequence: CASSQDRGEQFF.

The genes are TRBV11-2 and TRBJ2-1; 12 nucleotides agree with TRBD2. J lost 3 bases, V lost 5 bases, and 8 bases had no gene match. From germline, CDR1 is SGHAT and CDR2 FQNNGV. This CDR3 region has 17 residues. The CDR3, as DNA: TGTGCCAGCAGCCCAGGACTAGCGGGAAACTTCTACAATGAGCAGTTCTTC. As protein: CASSPGLAGNFYNEQFF.

This chain joins TRBV4-1 and TRBJ2-1; 10 nucleotides match TRBD2. The CDR3 extends over 14 amino acids. Trimming took 6 bases from V and 13 from J; bases not matched to a gene: 12. CDR1 and CDR2 (germline): MGHRA, YSYEKL. The CDR3 DNA sequence: TGCGCCAGCAGGGTGGTAGCGGGGGGCCAAGGTCAGTTCTTC. This translates into CASRVVAGGQGQFF.

The chain carries TRBV6-5 and TRBJ1-2; D not certain. Germline assignment: CDR1 MNHEY and CDR2 SVGAGI. The CDR3 runs to 13 residues. V dropped 5 bases and J dropped 4 bases, with 11 bases sitting between them. The CDR3 region is CASSLRALYGYTF. CDR3 DNA sequence: TGTGCCAGCAGTCTGCGGGCACTCTATGGCTACACCTTC.

This clone was recorded many times. Written as DNA, the CDR3 is TGTGCCAGCAGCGGGGGGACAGGGTACACCGGGGAGCTGTTTTTT. It codes for CASSGGTGYTGELFF. The genes are TRBV2 and TRBJ2-2, with TRBD1 matching over 9 bases. From germline, CDR1 is SNHLY and CDR2 FYNNEI. Trimming cost V 6 bases and J 3 bases; bases outside gene matches: 5. CDR3 size: 15 residues. Filled out from reference TRBV2 and TRBJ2-2, the complete variable domain reads EPEVTQTPSHQVTQMGQEVILRCVPISNHLYFYWYRQILGQKVEFLVSFYNNEISEKSEIFDDQFSVERPDGSNFTLKIRSTKLEDSAMYFCASSGGTGYTGELFFGEGSRLTVL.

This chain links TRBV5-4 with TRBJ2-2, with D tentatively TRBD1 (5 bases). Germline V gene data show CDR1 as SGHNT and CDR2 as YYREEE (reference sequence). The CDR3 contains 16 residues. Trimming left V 0 bases short and J 8 bases short, with 17 bases between. For the CDR3, the DNA is TGTGCCAGCAGCTTGGCCGGACAAAGTCGGTGGGGGGAGCTGTTTTTT. It encodes CASSLAGQSRWGELFF.

The chain uses TRBV9 and TRBJ1-5; tentative D call: TRBD1 (6 bases). The V end was cut by 0 bases, the J end by 6 bases, with 13 bases between. This CDR3 has 15 amino acids. CDR1 and CDR2 (germline): SGDLS, YYNGEE. The CDR3 DNA sequence: TGTGCCAGCAGCGTAGGGTTTGGGGGCAGTCAGCCCCAGCATTTT. Amino acids: CASSVGFGGSQPQHF.

CDR3 loop: CSVLGQGLNTEAFF. The DNA of the CDR3 is TGCAGCGTCTTGGGACAGGGGCTCAACACTGAAGCTTTCTTT. The V and J genes are TRBV29-1 and TRBJ1-1; 10 bases map to TRBD1. There are 14 residues in the CDR3. Germline CDR1 SQVTM, CDR2 ANQGSEA. V lost 6 bases and J lost 2; bases outside the gene matches: 6. The variable domain in full, completed from reference TRBV29-1 and TRBJ1-1, reads SAVISQKPSRDICQRGTSLTIQCQVDSQVTMMFWYRQQPGQSLTLIATANQGSEATYESGFVIDKFPISRPNLTFSTLTVSNMSPEDSSIYLCSVLGQGLNTEAFFGQGTRLTVV.

This clone has just a few counts. The rearrangement joins TRBV5-4 to TRBJ2-1; 11 bases fit TRBD2. This CDR3 spans 16 amino acids. CDR1 is SGHNT and CDR2 is YYREEE in the germline V gene (reference sequence). The J segment lost 5 bases and the V segment lost 0 bases, leaving 4 bases of the junction unmatched. CDR3 bases: TGTGCCAGCAGCTTGGTGTTGGGACTAGCGGACAATGAGCAGTTCTTC. Protein: CASSLVLGLADNEQFF.

The gene calls are TRBV11-2 and TRBJ2-3; 7 bases align to TRBD2. The ends lost 4 bases at V and 4 bases at J; junction bases unmatched: 11. Germline-derived CDR1 and CDR2 are SGHAT and FQNNGV. The CDR3 spans 16 residues. CDR3 in amino acids: CASSSSPGGYADTQYF. The CDR3 DNA sequence: TGTGCCAGCAGCTCCTCCCCGGGAGGTTATGCAGATACGCAGTATTTT.

Turning to this clone: One end of the junction does not line up with germline, which may come from a read error. Other DNA sequences in this specimen translate into the identical CDR3. The J gene is TRBJ1-2, the V gene TRBV5-1; 7 bases fit TRBD1. The CDR3 runs 14 residues. Germline lookup yields CDR1 SGHRS and CDR2 YFSETQ. This chain's CDR3 is CASSFSRGDYGYTF. Here the CDR3 DNA reads TGCGCCAGTAGCTTTTCCAGGGGGGACTATGGCTACACCTTC.

The rearrangement links TRBV5-1 to TRBJ2-7; unclear D gene. V dropped 0 bases and J dropped 4 bases, with 14 bases sitting between them. Germline V gene sequence: CDR1 SGHRS, CDR2 YFSETQ. This CDR3 has 15 residues. The CDR3 nucleotides read TGCGCCAGCAGCTTGGCAGGTGGCAGACCTTACGAGCAGTACGTC. Protein: CASSLAGGRPYEQYV.

V gene TRBV10-3 combines with J gene TRBJ2-1, with 7 nucleotides matching TRBD2. The V segment lost 3 bases and the J segment 5 bases; nucleotides outside the gene matches: 13. Germline V gene sequence: CDR1 ENHRY, CDR2 SYGVKD. The CDR3 sequence is 17 residues long. The CDR3 sequence: CAISEGRRESNNNEQFF. The CDR3 nucleotides read TGTGCCATCAGTGAAGGCCGGCGGGAGTCGAATAACAATGAGCAGTTCTTC.